This TCR beta chain appears in the sequencing data of a study of T cell changes during pregnancy in multiple sclerosis. Using immunoSEQ multiplex PCR, the repertoire was profiled, and TCRdb retains in-frame clones only, with some absent. This sample has about 67,000 clones, with 91% found just once. The CDR3 runs to 14 residues. V was pared by 5 bases and J by 6 bases, with 14 bases between. Germline loops: CDR1 SGHTA, CDR2 FQGTGA. The sequencing used peripheral blood, collected in the first trimester of pregnancy. The sequence derives from a female donor with multiple sclerosis, enrolled in a pregnancy study. The rearrangement uses TRBV7-3 and TRBJ2-1, with D perhaps TRBD2 (6 bases). DNA for the CDR3: TGTGCCAGCAGCCGAACCCTGACTAGCAATGAGCAGTTCTTC. As protein: CASSRTLTSNEQFF.